These T cell receptor beta chains were read from a single sample in a study of a mutant IDH1 vaccine in newly diagnosed glioma. Their specific antigens are unknown. The data were produced by immunoSEQ multiplex PCR, yet TCRdb's version contains in-frame clones alone and is incomplete. The table has roughly 120,000 clones, approximately 87% seen once. The starting material was PBMCs, obtained from a glioma patient whose treatment included an IDH1 peptide vaccine. Source of these receptors: a woman between 45 and 65 years old with glioma. Each CDR3 is given with its conserved first and last residue. The order of the fields is clone size, V gene, D gene, J gene, CDR3 DNA, CDR3 protein. D genes are given only for firm matches. Clone size is shown for a subset of rows, as once, few, many or a class of expanded clone.

NA	TRBV28	TRBD2	TRBJ2-1	TGTGCCAGCAGAGTTTCCTTCCTTAGCGGGACGAATGAGCAGTTCTTC	CASRVSFLSGTNEQFF
NA	TRBV28	NA	TRBJ1-5	TGTGCCAGCGCCCCGGGACGCAAAAATCAGCCCCAGCATTTT	CASAPGRKNQPQHF
NA	TRBV4-1	TRBD2	TRBJ2-7	TGCGCCAGCAGCCAAGGAGACCGCGGGAGTCCCCACGAGCAGTACTTC	CASSQGDRGSPHEQYF
NA	TRBV30	TRBD1	TRBJ1-2	TGTGCCTGGAGTCAGGGGGGGCTGGTTAACTATGGCTACACCTTC	CAWSQGGLVNYGYTF
NA	TRBV18	NA	TRBJ2-5	TGTGCCAGCTCACGAAACCCTGCTCAAGGCGAGACCCAGTACTTC	CASSRNPAQGETQYF
once	TRBV12-2	NA	TRBJ1-1	TGTGCAAGTCGCTTAGGCTGGAACACTGAAGCTTTCTTT	CASRLGWNTEAFF
NA	TRBV19	NA	TRBJ2-5	TGTGCCAGTAGTATAGGACAGGCTCAAGAGACCCAGTACTTC	CASSIGQAQETQYF
NA	TRBV7-9	NA	TRBJ2-7	TGTGCCAGCAGCTTACTCCCTGGGGCACCTCGCTCCCACGAGCAGTACTTC	CASSLLPGAPRSHEQYF
NA	TRBV6-1	NA	TRBJ2-3	TGTGCCGGGGGAGCCCTAGGGAACACAGATACGCAGTATTTT	CAGGALGNTDTQYF
NA	TRBV6-5	NA	TRBJ1-1	TGTGCCAGCAGTTCTCCCCTTAGGAGGGACACTGAAGCTTTCTTT	CASSSPLRRDTEAFF
NA	TRBV5-4	NA	TRBJ2-7	TGTGCCAGCAGCTTGGCGGGTCTGGGGGGACCCTCCTACGAGCAGTACTTC	CASSLAGLGGPSYEQYF
NA	TRBV7-9	NA	TRBJ1-5	TGTGCCAGCAGCCGAGGGCCCCGTCAGCCCCAGCATTTT	CASSRGPRQPQHF
NA	TRBV6-9	NA	TRBJ1-1	TGTGCCAGCAGTCCGCAGGGCACTGAAGCTTTCTTT	CASSPQGTEAFF
NA	TRBV30	NA	TRBJ2-2	TGTGCCTGGAGGGGGGGCGCCAGCACCGGGGAGCTGTTTTTT	CAWRGGASTGELFF
NA	TRBV28	NA	TRBJ2-7	TGTGCCAGCAGTACTATTTCGGAATCTCGGGGTTACGAGCAGTACTTC	CASSTISESRGYEQYF
NA	TRBV5-1	NA	TRBJ2-5	TGCGCCAGCAGCCCATCCCAAGAGACCCAGTACTTC	CASSPSQETQYF
NA	TRBV6-1	NA	TRBJ1-5	TGTGCCAGCCTTCCCTTCAATAGCAATCAGCCCCAGCATTTT	CASLPFNSNQPQHF
NA	TRBV5-6	TRBD1	TRBJ2-5	TGTGCCAGCAGCTTGGGGGACAGGGGATTGTCTGGGAAAGAGACCCAGTACTTC	CASSLGDRGLSGKETQYF
NA	TRBV4-1	NA	TRBJ1-1	TGCGCCAGCAGCCAAGAGGGGCAGCCTAGGGCTTTCTTT	CASSQEGQPRAFF
NA	TRBV27	TRBD1	TRBJ2-7	TGTGCCAGCAGTCGATATCCGGGACAGACCTACGAGCAGTACTTC	CASSRYPGQTYEQYF
NA	TRBV7-9	NA	TRBJ2-7	TGTGCCAGCAGCCCAGGGGGGGGCCTTGGATACGAGCAGTACTTC	CASSPGGGLGYEQYF
NA	TRBV28	TRBD2	TRBJ2-7	TGTGCCAGCAGTTTAATACTGACTAGCGGGAACTACGAGCAGTACTTC	CASSLILTSGNYEQYF
NA	TRBV6-5	TRBD1	TRBJ1-1	TGTGCCAGCAGGACAGGGTTCATGGCTTTCTTT	CASRTGFMAFF
NA	TRBV28	NA	TRBJ2-7	TGTGCCAGCGGAGATAACGAGCAGTACTTC	CASGDNEQYF
NA	TRBV19	TRBD2	TRBJ2-1	TGTGCCAGTAGTACCTGGACTAGCGGGAGGTATGAGCAGTTCTTC	CASSTWTSGRYEQFF
once	TRBV9	NA	TRBJ1-5	TGTGCCAGCAGCGTAGCGGGGGTTTCCAATCAGCCCCAGCATTTT	CASSVAGVSNQPQHF
NA	TRBV10-3	TRBD2	TRBJ2-1	TGTGCCATCAGTGAGTCATCTAGCGGGAAATCTGAGCAGTTCTTC	CAISESSSGKSEQFF
NA	TRBV29-1	TRBD1	TRBJ2-3	TGCAGCGTCATGGACAGGGGGGGTCGGGGAGATACGCAGTATTTT	CSVMDRGGRGDTQYF
NA	TRBV25-1	NA	TRBJ2-7	TGTGCCAGCAGTGGAGCGGGCGCCTACGAGCAGTACTTC	CASSGAGAYEQYF
NA	TRBV29-1	NA	TRBJ1-2	TGCAGCGTTGACAGGGGCGTCTATGGCTACACCTTC	CSVDRGVYGYTF
NA	TRBV28	NA	TRBJ1-1	TGTGCCAGCAGTTCCCGCCCCGGTGAAGCTTTCTTT	CASSSRPGEAFF
NA	TRBV9	NA	TRBJ2-1	TGTGCCAGCAGCGTAGGGTGGCGGAGCTCCTACAATGAGCAGTTCTTC	CASSVGWRSSYNEQFF
NA	TRBV19	TRBD2	TRBJ2-1	TGTGCCAGTACCCCGACTAGCGGGATGGGGGCGGATGAGCAGTTCTTC	CASTPTSGMGADEQFF
NA	TRBV28	NA	TRBJ1-4	TGTGCAGGCCGAGGAGGGTTAAATGAAAAACTGTTTTTT	CAGRGGLNEKLFF
NA	TRBV5-6	NA	TRBJ2-7	TGTGCCAGCAGTCCCGGTGGACCGGTCTACGAGCAGTACTTC	CASSPGGPVYEQYF
NA	TRBV7-9	TRBD2	TRBJ2-1	TGTGCCAGCAGCTCCCCTCTGGGTAGCGGGAGGGCCGTCAATGAGCAGTTCTTC	CASSSPLGSGRAVNEQFF
few	TRBV18	NA	TRBJ2-5	TGTGCCAGCTCACGAGGATCCTTGGAGTTGGAGACCCAGTACTTC	CASSRGSLELETQYF
NA	TRBV20-1	NA	TRBJ2-5	TGCAGTGCCTCTTTAGAGACCCAGTACTTC	CSASLETQYF
NA	TRBV7-9	NA	TRBJ2-7	TGTGCCAGCAGCCCGGAATACTACGAGCAGTACTTC	CASSPEYYEQYF
NA	TRBV7-9	NA	TRBJ2-7	TGTGCCAGCAGCGCCAGAGGGGGAGAGCAGTACTTC	CASSARGGEQYF
NA	TRBV2	NA	TRBJ1-2	TGTGCCAGCACCAGGACAGCCTATGGCTACACCTTC	CASTRTAYGYTF
NA	TRBV6-5	NA	TRBJ1-5	TGTGCCAGCAGTTTTGGGGGGGAGAATCAGCCCCAGCATTTT	CASSFGGENQPQHF
few	TRBV10-3	NA	TRBJ1-1	TGTGCCATCAGACCGGGACTCCGCGGCACTGAAGCTTTCTTT	CAIRPGLRGTEAFF
NA	TRBV5-1	TRBD2	TRBJ2-2	TGCGCCAGCAGCCAGCAACTAGCGGGAGTCCCCGGGGAGCTGTTTTTT	CASSQQLAGVPGELFF
NA	TRBV11-2	TRBD2	TRBJ2-1	TGTGCCAGCAGCTTACCTAGCGGGAGGAGCTCCTACAATGAGCAGTTCTTC	CASSLPSGRSSYNEQFF
once	TRBV5-8	NA	TRBJ2-3	TGTGCCAGCAGCCCTCGGGCCGGGGGCACTACGCAGTATTTT	CASSPRAGGTTQYF
NA	TRBV10-2	NA	TRBJ2-7	TGCGCCAGCTGCGGAGGGGACAAAGTCTACGAGCAGTACTTC	CASCGGDKVYEQYF
NA	TRBV15	NA	TRBJ1-4	TGTGCCACCAGCAGAGATAAGGCACAGCCGTATGAAAAACTGTTTTTT	CATSRDKAQPYEKLFF
once	TRBV12-5	TRBD2	TRBJ2-2	TGTGCTAGTGGTTTAGGCCTAGCGGGGGACACCGGGGAGCTGTTTTTT	CASGLGLAGDTGELFF
once	TRBV11-2	NA	TRBJ2-7	TGTGCCAGCAGCTTAGAAGGGGAACAGGGTACCTACGAGCAGTACTTC	CASSLEGEQGTYEQYF